The TCR beta chain under discussion was sequenced for a study of T cell responses to AZD1222 COVID-19 vaccine. Data came from immunoSEQ multiplex PCR; TCRdb stores just in-frame clones and leaves some out. The sample holds some 170,000 clones, about 89% seen once. Study-wide points: Mapped onto spike, vaccine-associated CD4 TCRs spanned it and were dominant at 160-218 and 743-854.

Second-dose timings of about 4 or about 12 weeks were pooled. Remarks on this clone: What it recognizes is unknown.

Source: peripheral blood, taken 28 days after the second AZD1222 dose. The origin of this receptor is an adult who received the AZD1222 COVID-19 vaccine.

CDR3 nucleotide sequence: TGTGCCAGCAGCGTAACCGGGGGTCAGCCCCAGCATTTT. Amino acids: CASSVTGGQPQHF. The J gene is TRBJ1-5, the V gene TRBV9; TRBD1 is a possible D gene (5 bases). The CDR3 length is 13 residues. Per the germline V gene, CDR1 is SGDLS and CDR2 is YYNGEE. Trimming removed 1 base at V and 6 bases at J, with 8 bases between. The complete variable domain, with remaining parts taken from reference TRBV9 and TRBJ1-5, reads DSGVTQTPKHLITATGQRVTLRCSPRSGDLSVYWYQQSLDQGLQFLIQYYNGEERAKGNILERFSAQQFPDLHSELNLSSLELGDSALYFCASSVTGGQPQHFGDGTRLSIL.